This T cell receptor beta chain was sequenced for a study of blood T cell repertoires in COVID-19. Study background: COVID-19 samples from acute and convalescent phases originated in the United States, Italy and Spain.

The germline V gene encodes CDR1 KGHSH and CDR2 LQKENI. This CDR3 contains 16 residues. Germline trimming cut 2 bases from V and 8 bases from J; bases unmatched to any gene: 12. Produced via immunoSEQ multiplex PCR; TCRdb's table is partial and in-frame only. The sample lists 150,000 or so clones; around 80% were seen once. This TCR derives from a woman aged 80 or over with active or convalescent COVID-19. J is TRBJ1-2 and V is TRBV18, with 9 nucleotides matching TRBD1. The sample consisted of peripheral blood. The CDR3 here is CASSPTGTGPTGGYTF. The CDR3 bases are TGTGCCAGCTCACCAACAGGGACAGGGCCGACGGGAGGCTACACCTTC.